A single sample is the source of the 10 T cell receptor beta chains below, sequenced in a study of shared clonotypes between healthy human individuals. Produced via immunoSEQ multiplex PCR; TCRdb's table is partial and in-frame only. Among around 1,000,000 clones listed, 70% to 80% were seen once. Sequencing was done on a sample of memory CD4+ T cells from PBMCs. Described subset: CD45RA-negative fraction. The receptors here all came from a man younger than 35 in good health. Some clones in this sample may be carry-over from other donors' samples.

In this sample, this clone turned up a few times. The chain employs TRBV5-6 and TRBJ2-2, with D unresolved. Germline CDR1 and CDR2: SGHDT and YYEEEE. CDR3 length equals 17 residues. The germline V and J ends were trimmed by 2 bases and 2 bases, with 16 bases remaining between them. The CDR3, as DNA: TGTGCCAGCAGCTTTACTACAATTGCTGGAAACACCGGGGAGCTGTTTTTT. Its protein product is CASSFTTIAGNTGELFF.

The J gene is TRBJ1-2, the V gene TRBV2, with D possibly matching TRBD1 (5 bases). The CDR3 is 14 residues long. Deletions cut 3 bases from V and 0 bases from J, with 8 bases between. Per the germline V gene, CDR1 is SNHLY and CDR2 is FYNNEI. As DNA, the CDR3 is TGTGCCAGCAGTGAGCAGGGCCCTAACTATGGCTACACCTTC. Protein sequence: CASSEQGPNYGYTF.

The V call is TRBV7-2, the J call TRBJ2-3; 8 nucleotides line up with TRBD2. This CDR3 region has 15 residues. V shed 5 bases and J 4 bases; nucleotides not matched to a gene: 8. CDR1 and CDR2 from the germline V gene are SGHTA and FQGNSA. The CDR3 DNA sequence: TGTGCCAGCAGCCGTGGACTAGCTAGGGCAGATACGCAGTATTTT. It codes for CASSRGLARADTQYF.

The chain recombines TRBV25-1 with TRBJ2-5; D gene unclear. Looked up from germline, CDR1 is MGHDK and CDR2 is SYGVNS. The CDR3 covers 15 residues. The V end lost 1 base, the J end lost 4 bases, and 13 bases lay between the germline ends. The DNA of the CDR3 is TGTGCCAGCAGTGAATTTAGATGGAATGGAGAGACCCAGTACTTC. Translating it yields CASSEFRWNGETQYF.

The chain links TRBV18 to TRBJ1-2; D is uncertain. V lost 2 bases and J 6 bases, leaving 13 bases between the germline ends. The germline V gene has CDR1 KGHSH and CDR2 LQKENI. The length of the CDR3 is 14 residues. This chain's CDR3 is CASSPGFLLHGYTF. Written as DNA, the CDR3 is TGTGCCAGCTCACCAGGGTTTCTCCTTCATGGCTACACCTTC.

At least ten counts were recorded for this clone. This chain uses TRBV27 with TRBJ2-5, with D unresolved. Trimming took off 6 bases at V and 5 bases at J, with 13 bases between the two ends. The CDR3 contains 13 residues. Per the germline V gene, CDR1 is MNHEY and CDR2 is SMNVEV (reference sequence). The CDR3, as DNA: TGTGCCAGCAGCGGACGGCGGCGTGAGACCCAGTACTTC. This encodes CASSGRRRETQYF.

The genes are TRBV10-1 and TRBJ2-1; 9 bases align to TRBD1. Per germline, CDR1 WNHNN and CDR2 SYGVQD (reference sequence). V trimming: 5 bases; J trimming: 14 bases; junction bases outside the gene matches: 7. CDR3 length: 12 residues. CDR3 nucleotides: TGCGCCAGCAGTCTCGGACAGGGGATAAAGTTCTTC. Amino acid sequence: CASSLGQGIKFF.

Concerning this clone itself: The identical CDR3 is also encoded by other nucleotide sequences in the sample. The CDR3 region is CAWSPGDSYGYTF. CDR3 nucleotides: TGTGCCTGGAGCCCGGGGGACAGCTATGGCTACACCTTC. The V and J genes are TRBV30 and TRBJ1-2; 7 bases agree with TRBD1. Germline V gene lookup returns CDR1 GTSNPN and CDR2 SVGIG (reference sequence). The CDR3 is made up of 13 amino acids. With V trimmed by 3 bases and J by 4 bases, 5 bases remained unmatched.

To note about this clone: Other nucleotide sequences in the sample specify the same CDR3. The genes are TRBV18 and TRBJ2-7; 9 bases line up with TRBD1. The CDR3 sequence is 16 residues long. The V gene's germline CDR1 is KGHSH and CDR2 LQKENI. V was pared by 1 base and J by 1 base, with 5 bases of the junction left unmatched. CDR3 DNA: TGTGCCAGCTCACCACTCACAGGGGGCCTGTCCTACGAGCAGTACTTC. It translates to CASSPLTGGLSYEQYF.

This clone was observed a handful of times. V gene TRBV11-2 combines with J gene TRBJ1-6, with 7 bases lining up with TRBD1. Germline V lookup: CDR1 SGHAT, CDR2 FQNNGV. V gave up 3 bases and J gave up 9 bases; unmatched junction bases: 5. CDR3 length: 14 residues. The CDR3 protein is CASSFDRASSPLHF. CDR3 coding DNA: TGTGCCAGCAGCTTCGACAGGGCAAGTTCACCCCTCCACTTT.